The next 3 T cell receptor beta chains were all read from a single sample in a study of radiotherapy plus CTLA-4 blockade in lung cancer. The method was immunoSEQ multiplex PCR; TCRdb's version includes in-frame clones alone and lacks a portion of them. Found here are approximately 89,000 clones, about 79% of them singletons; the top ten hold approximately 4%. The specimen comprised peripheral blood, sampled from a patient treated with radiotherapy plus ipilimumab. These receptors all stem from a human donor with non-small cell lung cancer who had a partial response to radiotherapy plus ipilimumab. Some clones in this sample may be carry-over from other donors' samples.

This clone was seen a handful of times. This chain joins TRBV6-1 and TRBJ2-7; TRBD2 matches at 8 bases. The CDR3 is 14 amino acids. Germline V gene sequence: CDR1 MNHNS, CDR2 SASEGT. The junction had 5 bases not matched to a gene; V was cut back by 6 bases and J by 1 base. The CDR3 loop is CASSLSGSSYEQYF. The CDR3 region has the DNA TGTGCCAGCAGCCTAAGCGGGAGTTCCTACGAGCAGTACTTC.

DNA for the CDR3: TGTGCCAGCAGCCAAGGTCGGTCAGGTGCATATGGCTACACCTTC. Translated, it gives CASSQGRSGAYGYTF. The chain couples TRBV4-2 to TRBJ1-2; no clear D. CDR1 LGHNA and CDR2 YNFKEQ come from the germline V gene. CDR3 size: 15 residues. The germline V and J ends were trimmed by 1 base and 5 bases, with 14 bases remaining between them.

V gene TRBV15 combines with J gene TRBJ1-4, with D maybe TRBD1 (6 bases). The length of the CDR3 is 21 residues. Germline-derived CDR1 and CDR2 are LNHNV and YYDKDF (reference sequence). The V end was cut by 0 bases, the J end by 4 bases, with 27 bases between. CDR3: CATSRDLHLVGAGDGNEKLFF. The CDR3 region has the DNA TGTGCCACCAGCAGAGATCTACACCTGGTGGGTGCAGGGGATGGTAATGAAAAACTGTTTTTT.